This TCR beta chain was sequenced in a study of intratumoral heterogeneity in liver cancer. Germline assignment: CDR1 MNHEY and CDR2 SVGAGI. Trimming cost V 4 bases and J 6 bases, with 11 bases left between them. CDR3 length equals 13 residues. Multiple geographically separated regions of the hepatocellular carcinoma nodule were sampled separately. Sequencing was performed with immunoSEQ multiplex PCR; in TCRdb, only in-frame clones are kept and a portion is missing. The sample includes 6,000 to 8,500 clones, roughly half seen only once; the top ten take about 14%. The rearrangement uses TRBV6-5 and TRBJ2-3; the D is unclear. Sequenced here: tumor tissue, sampled before any cancer treatment. The TCR originated in a man between 65 and 80 years old with hepatocellular carcinoma. CDR3 in amino acids: CASSSSPGDTQYF. The CDR3 nucleotides read TGTGCCAGCAGTTCTTCTCCCGGGGATACGCAGTATTTT.